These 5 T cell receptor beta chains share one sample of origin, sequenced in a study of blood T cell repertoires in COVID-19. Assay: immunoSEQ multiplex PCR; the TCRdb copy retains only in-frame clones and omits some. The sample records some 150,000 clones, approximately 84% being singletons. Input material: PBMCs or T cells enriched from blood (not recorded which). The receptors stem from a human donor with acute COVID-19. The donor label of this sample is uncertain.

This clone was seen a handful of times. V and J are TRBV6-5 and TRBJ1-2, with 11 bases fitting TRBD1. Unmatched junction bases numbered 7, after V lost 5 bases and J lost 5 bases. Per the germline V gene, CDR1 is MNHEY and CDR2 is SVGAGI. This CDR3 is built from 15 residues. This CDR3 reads CASSNPGQGVYGYTF. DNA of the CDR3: TGTGCCAGCAGTAATCCGGGACAGGGGGTTTATGGCTACACCTTC.

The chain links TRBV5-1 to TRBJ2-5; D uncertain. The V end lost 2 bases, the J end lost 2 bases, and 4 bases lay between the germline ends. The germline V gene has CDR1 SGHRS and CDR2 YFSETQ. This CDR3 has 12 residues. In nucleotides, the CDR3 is TGCGCCAGCAGCTTTCTACAAGAGACCCAGTACTTC. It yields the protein CASSFLQETQYF.

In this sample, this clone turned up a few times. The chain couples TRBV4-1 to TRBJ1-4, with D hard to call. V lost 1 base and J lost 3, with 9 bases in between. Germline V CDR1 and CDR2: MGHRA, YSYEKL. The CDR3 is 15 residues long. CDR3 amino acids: CASSQVLGPNEKLFF. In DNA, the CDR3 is TGCGCCAGCAGCCAAGTTCTGGGCCCTAATGAAAAACTGTTTTTT.

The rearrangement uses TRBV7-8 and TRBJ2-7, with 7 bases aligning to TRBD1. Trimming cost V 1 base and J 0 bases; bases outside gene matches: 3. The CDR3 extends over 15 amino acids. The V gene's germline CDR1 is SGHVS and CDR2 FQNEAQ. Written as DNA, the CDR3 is TGTGCCAGCAGCTTAGGAGGGGACAGCTCCTACGAGCAGTACTTC. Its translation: CASSLGGDSSYEQYF.

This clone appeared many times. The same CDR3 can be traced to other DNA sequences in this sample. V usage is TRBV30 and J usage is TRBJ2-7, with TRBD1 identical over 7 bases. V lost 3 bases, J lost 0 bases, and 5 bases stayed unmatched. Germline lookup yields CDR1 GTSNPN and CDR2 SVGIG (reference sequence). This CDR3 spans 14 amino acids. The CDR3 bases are TGTGCCTGGAGGTCGGGACAGAACTCCTACGAGCAGTACTTC. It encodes CAWRSGQNSYEQYF.